This T cell receptor beta chain comes out of a study of post-analysis software for immune sequencing data. Study-wide context: Relapsing-remitting, secondary progressive and progressive-relapsing forms made up the multiple sclerosis disease courses. Study results and caveats: Under F measure analysis, samples from one preparation batch co-clustered strongly. TRBV5-6, TRBV5-1 and TRBV20-1 were among five TRBV segments more frequent in patients than controls. Among multiple sclerosis patients, normalized Chao1 diversity was significantly below that of controls.

TCR beta libraries were prepared from cDNA with unique molecular identifiers. TCRdb called the PCR reads again in MiXCR, with one record for every CDR3 protein. This sample has around 400,000 distinct CDR3 sequences, with less than 40% found just once. This CDR3 has 15 amino acids. V dropped 3 bases and J dropped 1 base, with 11 bases sitting between them. Germline V lookup: CDR1 MDHEN, CDR2 SYDVKM. This clonotype came up a few times. Antigen unknown. The specimen sequenced was blood. The chain links TRBV28 to TRBJ2-3, with D tentatively TRBD1 (5 bases). This receptor was identified in a girl aged 10-17 years with multiple sclerosis. CDR3 in DNA: TGTGCCAGCAGTTTGGACACCTCCGGCACAGATACGCAGTATTTT. Translation: CASSLDTSGTDTQYF.